This T cell receptor beta chain comes out of a study of a mutant IDH1 vaccine in newly diagnosed glioma. About the study: Radiotherapy alone preceded vaccination by 4-6 weeks; alternatively, vaccination started with temozolomide cycles.

TCRdb's copy holds only in-frame clones and misses some; the assay was immunoSEQ multiplex PCR. The sample shows 35,000 to 50,000 clones, over 80% of them seen only once. Time point reported: week 11, during vaccination. It was 300 ug of mutant IDH1 20-mer peptide that made up each vaccine dose, given with topical imiquimod. Astrocytomas found in donors were new, WHO grade 3 or 4, IDH1-mutant and ATRX-lost. The study's findings and limits: Induction of immune responses by the vaccine occurred in about 95% of patients.

Concerning this clone: Its target is unknown.

This CDR3 region has 16 residues. V lost 4 bases, J lost 0 bases, and 4 bases stayed unmatched. The germline CDR1 and CDR2 sequences are SEHNR and FQNEAQ (reference sequence). The TCR originated in a man between 35 and 55 years old with glioma. The sample in question was PBMCs, obtained from a glioma patient whose treatment included an IDH1 peptide vaccine. The chain recombines TRBV7-9 with TRBJ2-1; TRBD2 aligns across 9 bases. CDR3 nucleotides: TGTGCCAGCAGCTATCTAGCGGGGAGCTCCTACAATGAGCAGTTCTTC. Its translation is CASSYLAGSSYNEQFF.